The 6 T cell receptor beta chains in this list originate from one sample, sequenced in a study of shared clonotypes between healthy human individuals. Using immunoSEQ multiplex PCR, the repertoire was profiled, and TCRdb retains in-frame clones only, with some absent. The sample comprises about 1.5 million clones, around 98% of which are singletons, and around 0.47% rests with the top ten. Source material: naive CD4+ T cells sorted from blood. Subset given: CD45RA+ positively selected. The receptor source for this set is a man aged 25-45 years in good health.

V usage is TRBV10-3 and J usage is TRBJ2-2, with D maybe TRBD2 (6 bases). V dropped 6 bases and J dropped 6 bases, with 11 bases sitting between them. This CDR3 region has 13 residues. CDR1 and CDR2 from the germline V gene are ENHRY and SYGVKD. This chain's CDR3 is CAIRTRGAGELFF. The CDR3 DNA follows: TGTGCCATCAGGACTAGGGGAGCCGGGGAGCTGTTTTTT.

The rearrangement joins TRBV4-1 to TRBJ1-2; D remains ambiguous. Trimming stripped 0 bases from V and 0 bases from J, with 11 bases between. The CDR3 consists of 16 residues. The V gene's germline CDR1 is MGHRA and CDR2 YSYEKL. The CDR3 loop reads CASSQDDRASNYGYTF. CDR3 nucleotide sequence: TGCGCCAGCAGCCAAGATGACCGGGCTTCTAACTATGGCTACACCTTC.

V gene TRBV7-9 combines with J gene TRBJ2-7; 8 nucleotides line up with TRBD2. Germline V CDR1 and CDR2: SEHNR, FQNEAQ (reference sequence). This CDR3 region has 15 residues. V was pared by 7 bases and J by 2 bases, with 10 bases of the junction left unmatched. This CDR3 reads CASTPAGEATYEQYF. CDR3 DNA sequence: TGTGCCAGCACCCCAGCGGGGGAGGCTACCTACGAGCAGTACTTC.

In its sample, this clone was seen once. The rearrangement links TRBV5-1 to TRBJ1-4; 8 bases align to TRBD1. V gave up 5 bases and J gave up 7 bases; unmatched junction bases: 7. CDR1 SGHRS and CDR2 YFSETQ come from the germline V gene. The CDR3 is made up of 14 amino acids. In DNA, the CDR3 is TGCGCCAGCAGTCAGGACAGGGAGGGTGAAAAACTGTTTTTT. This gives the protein CASSQDREGEKLFF.

CDR3 in amino acids: CASSLRDTKIANTGELFF. CDR3 coding DNA: TGTGCCAGCAGCTTACGGGACACCAAGATCGCGAACACCGGGGAGCTGTTTTTT. The rearrangement uses TRBV9 and TRBJ2-2, with D possibly matching TRBD1 (6 bases). Germline V CDR1 and CDR2: SGDLS, YYNGEE. The ends were cut back, 4 bases at V and 0 bases at J, with 19 bases in the middle. The CDR3 is 18 residues long.

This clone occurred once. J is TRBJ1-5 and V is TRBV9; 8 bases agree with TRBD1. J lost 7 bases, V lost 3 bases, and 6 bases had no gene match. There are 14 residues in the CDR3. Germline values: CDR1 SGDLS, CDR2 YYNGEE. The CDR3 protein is CASSGTGTGQPQHF. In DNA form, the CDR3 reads TGTGCCAGCAGCGGGACAGGGACAGGACAGCCCCAGCATTTT.